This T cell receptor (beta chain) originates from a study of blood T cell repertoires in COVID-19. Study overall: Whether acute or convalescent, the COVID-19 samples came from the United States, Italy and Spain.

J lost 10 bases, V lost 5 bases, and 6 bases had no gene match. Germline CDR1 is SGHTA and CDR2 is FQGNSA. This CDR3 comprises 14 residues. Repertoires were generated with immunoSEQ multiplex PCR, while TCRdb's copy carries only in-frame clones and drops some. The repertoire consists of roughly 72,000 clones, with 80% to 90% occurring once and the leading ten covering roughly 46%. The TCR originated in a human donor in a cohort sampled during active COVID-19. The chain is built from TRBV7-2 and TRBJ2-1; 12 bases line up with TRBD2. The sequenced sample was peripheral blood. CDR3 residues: CASSQWTSGDEQFF. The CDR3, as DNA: TGTGCCAGCAGCCAATGGACTAGCGGGGACGAGCAGTTCTTC.